The sequence of this T cell receptor beta chain was determined in a study of blood T cell repertoires in COVID-19. The wider study: There were acute and convalescent COVID-19 samples, and they came from the United States, Italy and Spain.

Produced via immunoSEQ multiplex PCR; TCRdb's table is partial and in-frame only. The sample holds around 150,000 clones, under 85% seen once. CDR1 and CDR2 (germline): MDHEN, SYDVKM. V lost 7 bases to trimming and J lost 9 bases, with 22 bases between them. The CDR3 is 15 amino acids. Sequencing used peripheral blood. The chain uses TRBV28 and TRBJ2-1, with D possibly matching TRBD1 (6 bases). The source is a woman at least 80 years old in a cohort sampled during active or convalescent COVID-19. The CDR3 protein is CASTRQAAGAGEQFF. Here the CDR3 DNA reads TGTGCCAGCACGCGGCAAGCCGCAGGGGCTGGTGAGCAGTTCTTC.